The text below deals with one T cell receptor (beta chain). Its antigen is as yet unknown. The record originates from a study of shared clonotypes between healthy human individuals. General study results and limits: Inspection by rarefaction showed sorted-subset sequencing to be incomplete despite large depth. Non-shared clonotypes had lower generation probabilities than those shared by all four donors.

For sorted subsets, 200 ng DNA per replicate equaled roughly 29,000 T cell genomes. Source study methods: With immunoSEQ giving junction-only sequences and no quality scores, filtering differed. The data were produced by immunoSEQ multiplex PCR, yet TCRdb's version contains in-frame clones alone and is incomplete. V and J calls and clone size come straight from that table; D and trimming were deduced from the DNA. The data contain about 2.1 million clones, approximately 94% of them singletons. CD45RO-negative, CCR7-selected cells formed the naive CD8 fraction, which excluded terminally differentiated effector memory CD45RA+ cells. The CDR3 covers 15 residues. Trimming removed 10 bases from V and 0 bases from J, with 16 bases in between. CDR1 and CDR2 (germline): LNHDA, SQIVND (reference sequence).

The source material was naive CD8+ T cells from PBMCs. V and J are TRBV19 and TRBJ1-5; D gene ambiguous. This sequence was found in a man younger than 35 in good health. Some clones in this sample may be carry-over from other donors' samples. As DNA, the CDR3 is TGTGCCACCAAAAGTGGGCGGTATAGCAATCAGCCCCAGCATTTT. As protein: CATKSGRYSNQPQHF. Supplemented by reference TRBV19 and TRBJ1-5, the full variable domain reads DGGITQSPKYLFRKEGQNVTLSCEQNLNHDAMYWYRQDPGQGLRLIYYSQIVNDFQKGDIAEGYSVSREKKESFPLTVTSAQKNPTAFYLCATKSGRYSNQPQHFGDGTRLSIL.